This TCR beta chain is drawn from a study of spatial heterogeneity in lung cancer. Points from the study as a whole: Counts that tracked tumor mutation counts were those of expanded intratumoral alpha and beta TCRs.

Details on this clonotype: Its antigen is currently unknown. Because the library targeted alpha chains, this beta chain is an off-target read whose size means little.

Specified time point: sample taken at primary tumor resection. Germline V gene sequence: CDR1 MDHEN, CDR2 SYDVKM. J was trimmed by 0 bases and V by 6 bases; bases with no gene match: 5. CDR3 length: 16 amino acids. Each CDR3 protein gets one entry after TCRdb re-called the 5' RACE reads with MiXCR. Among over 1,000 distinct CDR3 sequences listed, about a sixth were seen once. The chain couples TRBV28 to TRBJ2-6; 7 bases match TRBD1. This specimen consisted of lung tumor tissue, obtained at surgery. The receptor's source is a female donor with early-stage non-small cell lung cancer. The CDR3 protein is CASSSAGGSGANVLTF. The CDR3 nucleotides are TGTGCCAGCAGCTCAGCAGGGGGCTCTGGGGCCAACGTCCTGACTTTC.